The 29 T cell receptor beta chains in this list originate from one sample, sequenced in a study of T cell repertoires in ileal Crohn's disease. Measured with immunoSEQ multiplex PCR; TCRdb has only the in-frame clones, and not every one. This table has about 12,000 clones, 75% to 90% appearing once. The time point was: neoterminal ileum biopsy at postoperative endoscopy, about 6 months after surgery. The source material was ileal tissue. The receptors here all came from an adult with Crohn's disease.

This rearrangement joins TRBV6-6 to TRBJ2-1; TRBD2 might be the D (6 bases). The CDR3 extends over 15 amino acids. V lost 6 bases, J lost 9 bases, and 21 bases lay in between. Germline CDR1 MNHNY, CDR2 SVGAGI (reference sequence). The CDR3 is CASSPGVKSGSEQFF. Here the CDR3 DNA reads TGTGCCAGCAGCCCGGGGGTGAAGAGTGGTAGTGAGCAGTTCTTC.

The chain recombines TRBV10-3 with TRBJ1-5; perhaps TRBD1 as D (6 bases). The ends were cut back, 4 bases at V and 0 bases at J, with 13 bases in the middle. The CDR3 contains 16 residues. Looked up from germline, CDR1 is ENHRY and CDR2 is SYGVKD. In nucleotides, the CDR3 is TGTGCCATCAGTGGTGCAGGGGCAGGTAGCAATCAGCCCCAGCATTTT. Protein: CAISGAGAGSNQPQHF.

This chain joins TRBV30 and TRBJ1-2, with D unclear. CDR1 GTSNPN and CDR2 SVGIG come from the germline V gene (reference sequence). V was trimmed by 5 bases and J by 7 bases, leaving 17 bases between them. The CDR3 has 13 residues. In nucleotides, the CDR3 is TGTGCCTGGGCTCTCACGGCCGACTCTGGCTACACCTTC. Translating it yields CAWALTADSGYTF.

This clone has only a few counts. The chain carries TRBV30 and TRBJ1-2; D is unclear. From germline, CDR1 is GTSNPN and CDR2 SVGIG (reference sequence). The CDR3 runs 11 residues. Trimming stripped 4 bases from V and 11 bases from J, with 14 bases between. The CDR3 loop is CAWIRGIGYTF. CDR3 nucleotide sequence: TGTGCCTGGATCCGAGGGATAGGGTACACCTTC.

V and J are TRBV4-2 and TRBJ1-2, with D possibly TRBD1 on 5 matching bases. The CDR3 runs to 13 residues. Germline V lookup: CDR1 LGHNA, CDR2 YNFKEQ. The germline V and J ends were trimmed by 5 bases and 4 bases, with 11 bases remaining between them. The CDR3 nucleotides are TGTGCCAGCAGCGTCCCCGGGGGCTATGGCTACACCTTC. Its protein is CASSVPGGYGYTF.

The chain's CDR3 is CASSHTGNEQFF. CDR3 nucleotides: TGTGCCAGCAGTCACACAGGGAATGAGCAGTTCTTC. V gene TRBV25-1 combines with J gene TRBJ2-1, with D perhaps matching TRBD1 (6 bases). Trimming took 5 bases from V and 7 from J, leaving 9 bases between them. Germline V gene sequence: CDR1 MGHDK, CDR2 SYGVNS. This CDR3 has 12 residues.

The V gene is TRBV6-5, the J gene TRBJ2-3; 9 bases map to TRBD2. The CDR3 is 15 residues long. The junction had 7 bases not matched to a gene; V was cut back by 6 bases and J by 3 bases. Per the germline V gene, CDR1 is MNHEY and CDR2 is SVGAGI. CDR3 nucleotides: TGTGCCAGCAGCCGCGGGGGGGGCTGGACAGATACGCAGTATTTT. The encoded protein is CASSRGGGWTDTQYF.

V gene TRBV7-8 combines with J gene TRBJ1-6, with 10 bases that match TRBD1. CDR1 is SGHVS, CDR2 FQNEAQ, per germline. The CDR3 covers 15 residues. J lost 13 bases, V lost 1 base, and 7 bases had no gene match. The CDR3 DNA reads as TGTGCCAGCAGCTTAGGGGACAGGGGAGTCTTGCCCCTCCACTTT. This gives the protein CASSLGDRGVLPLHF.

This clone appeared a few times. The chain uses TRBV5-1 and TRBJ2-7; TRBD1 might be the D (6 bases). V lost 4 bases, J lost 2 bases, and 13 bases lay in between. In germline, CDR1 is SGHRS, CDR2 YFSETQ. This CDR3 spans 14 amino acids. CDR3 in amino acids: CASSGGGRPYEQYF. CDR3 bases: TGCGCCAGCAGCGGGGGCGGGCGACCCTACGAGCAGTACTTC.

The rearrangement joins TRBV29-1 to TRBJ1-3, with D uncertain. The germline CDR1 and CDR2 sequences are SQVTM and ANQGSEA. V shed 6 bases and J shed 3 bases, with 12 bases lying between them. The CDR3 totals 13 residues. CDR3: CSVAVSGGNTIYF. CDR3 nucleotide sequence: TGCAGCGTCGCCGTATCAGGTGGAAACACCATATATTTT.

This clone was seen just once. This chain links TRBV2 with TRBJ1-2, with unresolved D. CDR3 length: 12 amino acids. V lost 4 bases and J lost 4, with 7 bases in between. From germline, CDR1 is SNHLY and CDR2 FYNNEI. The CDR3 DNA follows: TGTGCCAGCAGTGGAGAGATCTATGGCTACACCTTC. This gives the protein CASSGEIYGYTF.

This chain uses TRBV18 with TRBJ2-1; TRBD1 matches 9 bases. Trimming cost V 2 bases and J 5 bases; bases outside gene matches: 4. Germline CDR1 reads KGHSH; CDR2 reads LQKENI. The CDR3 is 15 residues long. The CDR3 nucleotides are TGTGCCAGCTCACCATCCGGGACAGGGAACAATGAGCAGTTCTTC. Protein product: CASSPSGTGNNEQFF.

Written as DNA, the CDR3 is TGTGCCTGGAGTGCAGGGGGCGGCCAGCCCCAGCATTTT. Its translation: CAWSAGGGQPQHF. The chain is built from TRBV30 and TRBJ1-5, with 8 nucleotides matching TRBD1. In germline, CDR1 is GTSNPN, CDR2 SVGIG (reference sequence). Trimming cost V 1 base and J 7 bases; bases outside gene matches: 3. The length of the CDR3 is 13 residues.

This clone was counted between two and nine times. This chain connects TRBV11-3 to TRBJ2-7; perhaps TRBD1 as D (6 bases). Germline values: CDR1 SGHNT, CDR2 YENEEA. This CDR3 is built from 15 residues. Deletions cut 5 bases from V and 3 bases from J, with 17 bases between. CDR3 sequence reads: CASSHRTVGHYEQYF. CDR3 nucleotides: TGTGCCAGCAGCCACCGGACAGTAGGGCACTACGAGCAGTACTTC.

This clone has just one count. V usage is TRBV29-1 and J usage is TRBJ2-5, with D perhaps matching TRBD1 (6 bases). The length of the CDR3 is 13 residues. V lost 7 bases to trimming and J lost 0 bases, with 12 bases between them. From germline, CDR1 is SQVTM and CDR2 ANQGSEA. CDR3 DNA sequence: TGCAGCGCCCTGGGGGCTAACCAAGAGACCCAGTACTTC. This codes for CSALGANQETQYF.

The chain couples TRBV19 to TRBJ2-7; no clear D gene. Per germline, CDR1 LNHDA and CDR2 SQIVND (reference sequence). V was trimmed by 2 bases and J by 0 bases, leaving 8 bases between them. The CDR3 is made up of 14 amino acids. The CDR3 loop is CASSILASSYEQYF. CDR3 nucleotide sequence: TGTGCCAGTAGTATATTAGCTAGCTCCTACGAGCAGTACTTC.

The genes are TRBV5-1 and TRBJ2-5; 16 nucleotides align to TRBD2. Germline V CDR1 and CDR2: SGHRS, YFSETQ. Germline trimming cut 3 bases from V and 5 bases from J; bases unmatched to any gene: 10. The CDR3 is 18 residues long. CDR3 sequence reads: CASSSTGTSGGGRETQYF. In DNA, the CDR3 is TGCGCCAGCAGCTCGACCGGGACTAGCGGGGGGGGCCGGGAGACCCAGTACTTC. Based on the CDR3 plus reference TRBV5-1 and TRBJ2-5, the full variable domain is KAGVTQTPRYLIKTRGQQVTLSCSPISGHRSVSWYQQTPGQGLQFLFEYFSETQRNKGNFPGRFSGRQFSNSRSEMNVSTLELGDSALYLCASSSTGTSGGGRETQYFGPGTRLLVL.

In nucleotides, the CDR3 is TGTGCCAGCAGTTTAGGGGGGGAGACTGAAGCTTTCTTT. Translated: CASSLGGETEAFF. The rearrangement uses TRBV27 and TRBJ1-1; tentatively, D is TRBD1 (5 bases). The CDR3 has 13 amino acids. Germline V gives CDR1 MNHEY, CDR2 SMNVEV (reference sequence). The germline V and J ends were trimmed by 2 bases and 5 bases, with 9 bases remaining between them.

CDR3 region: CAKRQGRSSEQYF. The DNA of the CDR3 is TGTGCCAAAAGACAGGGGAGGAGTAGCGAGCAGTACTTC. The genes are TRBV25-1 and TRBJ2-7; TRBD1 agrees at 8 bases. CDR1 MGHDK and CDR2 SYGVNS come from the germline V gene. V trimming: 10 bases; J trimming: 6 bases; junction bases outside the gene matches: 11. This CDR3 region has 13 residues.

This clone is large in the sample. The chain joins TRBV28 to TRBJ2-2; D gene ambiguous. This CDR3 comprises 14 residues. Trimming took 5 bases from V and 4 from J, leaving 11 bases between them. Germline lookup yields CDR1 MDHEN and CDR2 SYDVKM. The CDR3 here is CASSLSLSTGELFF. The CDR3 DNA reads as TGTGCCAGCAGTCTGTCGCTTAGCACCGGGGAGCTGTTTTTT.

The chain has TRBV11-3 and TRBJ2-1; TRBD2 might be the D (6 bases). Trimming pared 6 bases from V and 10 bases from J, leaving 19 bases between. The CDR3 length is 14 residues. In germline, CDR1 is SGHNT, CDR2 YENEEA. The CDR3 loop is CASSLNRDSREQFF. Written as DNA, the CDR3 is TGTGCCAGCAGTTTAAACCGGGACTCCCGGGAGCAGTTCTTC.

This clone has just a few counts. V and J are TRBV5-6 and TRBJ2-3, with TRBD2 as a possible D gene (5 bases). V lost 5 bases to trimming and J lost 5 bases, with 12 bases between them. Germline V gives CDR1 SGHDT, CDR2 YYEEEE. The CDR3 is 13 residues long. The CDR3 DNA sequence: TGTGCCAGCAGTTGGGAGAGTCTAGATACGCAGTATTTT. Its translation: CASSWESLDTQYF.

The V call is TRBV5-1, the J call TRBJ2-3, with 16 bases identical to TRBD2. V trimming: 4 bases; J trimming: 2 bases; junction bases outside the gene matches: 13. The CDR3 length is 20 residues. Germline V lookup: CDR1 SGHRS, CDR2 YFSETQ. CDR3 sequence (DNA): TGCGCCAGCAGCCCATTCCCGGGACTAGCGGGGGGGCAGGACACAGATACGCAGTATTTT. Its protein product is CASSPFPGLAGGQDTDTQYF.

This chain joins TRBV18 and TRBJ1-1, with 9 bases identical to TRBD1. CDR1 is KGHSH and CDR2 is LQKENI in the germline V gene. The CDR3 has 14 residues. The junction had 5 bases not matched to a gene; V was cut back by 6 bases and J by 3 bases. The CDR3 reads CASSRTGADTEAFF. CDR3 nucleotide sequence: TGTGCCAGCTCCAGGACAGGGGCGGACACTGAAGCTTTCTTT.

This chain uses TRBV5-6 with TRBJ2-3; TRBD2 matches at 10 bases. This CDR3 contains 16 residues. Looked up from germline, CDR1 is SGHDT and CDR2 is YYEEEE. V was clipped by 1 base and J by 5 bases; unmatched bases: 7. CDR3 loop: CASSLPPAGGQDTQYF. The CDR3 DNA is TGTGCCAGCAGCTTGCCCCCAGCGGGAGGGCAAGATACGCAGTATTTT.

The chain employs TRBV2 and TRBJ1-6; no clear D. Between the trimmed V and J ends, which lost 5 bases and 10 bases, there was a span of 18 bases. This CDR3 spans 15 amino acids. CDR1 SNHLY and CDR2 FYNNEI come from the germline V gene. The CDR3 region has the DNA TGTGCCAGCAGTTCGGGAGACGTCCGAGTCTCACCCCTCCACTTT. It is translated as CASSSGDVRVSPLHF.

This chain links TRBV5-4 with TRBJ1-1; D may be TRBD1 (5 bases). V lost 0 bases, J lost 4 bases, and 10 bases lay in between. From germline, CDR1 is SGHNT and CDR2 YYREEE (reference sequence). The CDR3 has 14 residues. CDR3 DNA sequence: TGTGCCAGCAGCTTGGGGGGCATGGGCACTGAAGCTTTCTTT. Its translation is CASSLGGMGTEAFF.

This chain joins TRBV9 and TRBJ2-7, with 11 nucleotides matching TRBD1. The CDR3 loop spans 16 amino acids. Germline CDR1 is SGDLS and CDR2 is YYNGEE. Trimming removed 4 bases from V and 2 bases from J; junction bases left unmatched: 8. The CDR3 loop is CASSPEGTGGTYEQYF. The CDR3 DNA sequence: TGTGCCAGCAGCCCAGAGGGGACAGGGGGGACCTACGAGCAGTACTTC.

The gene calls are TRBV10-3 and TRBJ2-1; a weak D match, TRBD2 (6 bases). Germline V gene sequence: CDR1 ENHRY, CDR2 SYGVKD. This CDR3 spans 15 amino acids. The V end was cut by 2 bases, the J end by 5 bases, with 13 bases between. The CDR3 loop is CAISESGPGNNEQFF. As DNA, the CDR3 is TGTGCCATCAGTGAGAGCGGGCCGGGGAACAATGAGCAGTTCTTC.